This record concerns one T cell receptor (beta chain) sequence. The method was immunoSEQ multiplex PCR; TCRdb's version includes in-frame clones alone and lacks a portion of them. This sample has under 200,000 clones, with roughly 77% found just once. This record comes from a study of blood T cell repertoires in COVID-19. Study in general: Acute and convalescent COVID-19 samples came from the United States, Italy and Spain.

Germline lookup yields CDR1 MNHEY and CDR2 SVGAGI. The ends were cut back, 6 bases at V and 7 bases at J, with 12 bases in the middle. The CDR3 is 12 residues long. This chain joins TRBV6-5 and TRBJ1-2; D is possibly TRBD1 (5 bases). This sequence was found in an older man with active or convalescent COVID-19. What was sequenced was peripheral blood. Written as DNA, the CDR3 is TGTGCCAGCAGCCCATATGGGGCTGGCTACACCTTC. It yields the protein CASSPYGAGYTF.